These 32 T cell receptor beta chains came from one sample sequenced in a study of blood T cell repertoires in COVID-19. Sequencing used immunoSEQ multiplex PCR; TCRdb keeps in-frame clones, though not all of them. The table lists 170,000 or so clones, about 88% of them singletons, with around 0.63% in the top ten. Sequenced: peripheral blood. These receptors were taken from a man in his 60s with COVID-19, enrolled during active disease.

The genes are TRBV11-1 and TRBJ2-7; 8 nucleotides agree with TRBD1. Per germline, CDR1 SGHAT and CDR2 FQDESV (reference sequence). This CDR3 is built from 14 residues. Trimming cost V 5 bases and J 3 bases; bases outside gene matches: 6. Here the CDR3 reads CASSEGQGFYEQYF. CDR3 bases: TGTGCCAGCAGCGAAGGACAGGGATTCTACGAGCAGTACTTC. The full variable domain, its missing parts supplied by reference TRBV11-1 and TRBJ2-7, is EAEVAQSPRYKITEKSQAVAFWCDPISGHATLYWYRQILGQGPELLVQFQDESVVDDSQLPKDRFSAERLKGVDSTLKIQPAELGDSAMYLCASSEGQGFYEQYFGPGTRLTVT.

The chain joins TRBV4-1 to TRBJ1-2; D is possibly TRBD1 (6 bases). The V gene lost 1 base and the J gene lost 3 bases, with 12 bases spanning the gap. Germline lookup yields CDR1 MGHRA and CDR2 YSYEKL. This CDR3 is built from 15 residues. In nucleotides, the CDR3 is TGCGCCAGCAGCCAAGTTCAACAGGGTTACTATGGCTACACCTTC. Its protein product is CASSQVQQGYYGYTF.

The chain uses TRBV3-1 (or the pseudogene TRBV3-2) and TRBJ1-3, with a tentative D call TRBD1 (6 bases). Germline V gene data show CDR1 as LGHDT and CDR2 as YNNKEL (reference sequence). V gave up 3 bases and J gave up 0 bases, with 12 bases separating them. This CDR3 region has 16 residues. CDR3 DNA sequence: TGTGCCAGCAGCCACCAAGGACAGCCCTCTGGAAACACCATATATTTT. This gives the protein CASSHQGQPSGNTIYF.

This clone showed up just once. J is TRBJ1-1 and V is TRBV28; 7 bases are shared with TRBD1. This CDR3 is 13 amino acids long. V trimming: 8 bases; J trimming: 0 bases; junction bases outside the gene matches: 3. Germline V gene sequence: CDR1 MDHEN, CDR2 SYDVKM. As DNA, the CDR3 is TGTGCCAGCGCGAGGGGGCTGAACACTGAAGCTTTCTTT. The encoded protein is CASARGLNTEAFF.

This clone was seen just once. This chain uses TRBV9 with TRBJ1-2; 8 nucleotides line up with TRBD1. Germline loops: CDR1 SGDLS, CDR2 YYNGEE. V gave up 6 bases and J gave up 8 bases; unmatched junction bases: 12. This CDR3 region has 14 residues. The CDR3 sequence: CASTPLGQASGYTF. In DNA form, the CDR3 reads TGTGCCAGCACCCCGCTGGGACAGGCATCGGGCTACACCTTC.

Only a few counts were recorded for this clone. The chain carries TRBV7-2 and TRBJ2-2; D possibly corresponds to TRBD1 (6 bases). CDR1 and CDR2 from the germline V gene are SGHTA and FQGNSA. Trimming took 5 bases from V and 4 from J, leaving 14 bases between them. The CDR3 covers 15 residues. CDR3 DNA: TGTGCCAGCAGCCGTACAGGGCGCAGCACCGGGGAGCTGTTTTTT. This encodes CASSRTGRSTGELFF.

This clone was recorded a few times. This sample also contains other DNA sequences that code for the same CDR3. The gene calls are TRBV19 and TRBJ1-2; 7 positions agree with TRBD1. The V and J ends lost 2 bases and 4 bases, in that order; junction bases with no gene match: 4. Germline CDR1 LNHDA, CDR2 SQIVND (reference sequence). The CDR3 is 14 residues long. CDR3 loop: CASSISAGGYGYTF. The CDR3 DNA is TGTGCCAGTAGTATATCGGCAGGGGGCTATGGCTACACCTTC.

The chain has TRBV19 and TRBJ2-5, with TRBD2 as a possible D gene (6 bases). V lost 1 base and J lost 2, with 11 bases in between. Germline CDR1 is LNHDA and CDR2 is SQIVND (reference sequence). The CDR3 length is 15 residues. CDR3 sequence reads: CASSIGGIIQETQYF. Written as DNA, the CDR3 is TGTGCCAGTAGTATAGGCGGGATAATTCAAGAGACCCAGTACTTC.

The chain carries TRBV2 and TRBJ1-4; D is undetermined. The V end lost 5 bases, the J end lost 0 bases, and 13 bases lay between the germline ends. The CDR3 has 16 residues. CDR1 is SNHLY and CDR2 is FYNNEI in the germline V gene. This CDR3 reads CASSSRHLSTNEKLFF. CDR3 DNA: TGTGCCAGCAGTTCCCGACACTTATCAACTAATGAAAAACTGTTTTTT.

This chain connects TRBV4-2 to TRBJ1-6, with D tentatively TRBD1 (5 bases). Germline V gene data show CDR1 as LGHNA and CDR2 as YNFKEQ. Trimming shortened V by 5 bases and J by 0 bases, and 17 bases separated the two germline ends. The CDR3 loop spans 18 amino acids. The CDR3 sequence is CASSSVSGGSSYNSPLHF. The CDR3 DNA follows: TGTGCCAGCAGCTCAGTCAGCGGGGGAAGCTCCTATAATTCACCCCTCCACTTT.

This chain connects TRBV19 to TRBJ1-5, with D possibly TRBD1 on 6 matching bases. This CDR3 region has 15 residues. Per the germline V gene, CDR1 is LNHDA and CDR2 is SQIVND (reference sequence). V dropped 3 bases and J dropped 3 bases, with 12 bases sitting between them. The CDR3 DNA is TGTGCCAGTAGTATTTACAGGGACGTCAATCAGCCCCAGCATTTT. Amino acids: CASSIYRDVNQPQHF.

The chain joins TRBV3-1 (or the pseudogene TRBV3-2) to TRBJ2-1; TRBD1 agrees at 11 bases. Unmatched junction bases numbered 12, after V lost 5 bases and J lost 9 bases. In germline, CDR1 is LGHDT, CDR2 YNNKEL (reference sequence). The CDR3 extends over 16 amino acids. The CDR3 protein is CASSSDRDRGSGEQFF. CDR3 coding DNA: TGTGCCAGCAGCTCTGACCGGGACAGGGGGAGTGGTGAGCAGTTCTTC.

In DNA form, the CDR3 reads TGTGCCAGCAGTTTGACCAGGTCGGAGACCCAGTACTTC. This translates into CASSLTRSETQYF. The V gene is TRBV28, the J gene TRBJ2-5, with no clear D. Trimming stripped 3 bases from V and 5 bases from J, with 10 bases between. The CDR3 extends over 13 amino acids. CDR1 and CDR2 (germline): MDHEN, SYDVKM.

This clone was found once. V usage is TRBV27 and J usage is TRBJ2-5, with 8 bases identical to TRBD2. CDR1 MNHEY and CDR2 SMNVEV come from the germline V gene (reference sequence). J gave up 5 bases and V 8 bases, and 10 bases lay outside the gene matches. This CDR3 has 14 amino acids. The DNA of the CDR3 is TGTGCCAGCGCCTGGGCGGGGGGCGCGGAGACCCAGTACTTC. It specifies CASAWAGGAETQYF.

The chain links TRBV9 to TRBJ1-5; maybe TRBD1 (5 bases). This CDR3 has 15 residues. CDR1 and CDR2 (germline): SGDLS, YYNGEE. With 2 bases removed from V and 0 bases from J, the gap between germline ends came to 9 bases. CDR3 coding DNA: TGTGCCAGCAGCGTGACAGCCGGTAGCAATCAGCCCCAGCATTTT. Residues: CASSVTAGSNQPQHF.

This CDR3 reads CASSQGQNNSPLHF. In DNA form, the CDR3 reads TGCGCCAGCAGCCAGGGACAGAATAATTCACCCCTCCACTTT. The genes are TRBV5-1 and TRBJ1-6, with 7 nucleotides matching TRBD1. V dropped 4 bases and J dropped 5; count of bases not matched to a gene: 3. CDR3 length: 14 amino acids. Per germline, CDR1 SGHRS and CDR2 YFSETQ. The whole variable domain, filled in from reference TRBV5-1 and TRBJ1-6, reads KAGVTQTPRYLIKTRGQQVTLSCSPISGHRSVSWYQQTPGQGLQFLFEYFSETQRNKGNFPGRFSGRQFSNSRSEMNVSTLELGDSALYLCASSQGQNNSPLHFGNGTRLTVT.

V is TRBV19 and J is TRBJ2-1; 14 nucleotides line up with TRBD2. The CDR3 is 17 residues long. The junction had 9 bases not matched to a gene; V was cut back by 7 bases and J by 4 bases. Per germline, CDR1 LNHDA and CDR2 SQIVND (reference sequence). CDR3 amino acids: CASNLGLAGGTYNEQFF. DNA for the CDR3: TGTGCCAGTAATCTAGGACTAGCGGGAGGAACATACAATGAGCAGTTCTTC.

The chain joins TRBV19 to TRBJ2-5; the match to TRBD2 covers 9 bases. The germline V gene has CDR1 LNHDA and CDR2 SQIVND (reference sequence). Trimming took 7 bases from V and 5 from J; bases not matched to a gene: 5. The CDR3 totals 13 residues. CDR3 sequence: CASNPSGMETQYF. DNA of the CDR3: TGTGCCAGTAACCCTAGCGGGATGGAGACCCAGTACTTC.

This chain joins TRBV6-2 or TRBV6-3 and TRBJ2-5, with D unresolved. The CDR3 has 13 residues. CDR1 is MNHEY, CDR2 SVGEGT, per germline. Trimming pared 6 bases from V and 5 bases from J, leaving 13 bases between. The CDR3 reads CASSLYSLETQYF. CDR3 sequence (DNA): TGTGCCAGCAGCCTCTATAGTTTGGAGACCCAGTACTTC.

To note about this clone: This same CDR3 is encoded by further DNA sequences in the sample. J is TRBJ1-1 and V is TRBV28; no clear D gene. V dropped 1 base and J dropped 3 bases, with 3 bases sitting between them. Per the germline V gene, CDR1 is MDHEN and CDR2 is SYDVKM. CDR3 length equals 12 residues. In DNA form, the CDR3 reads TGTGCCAGCAGTTTATCGTACACTGAAGCTTTCTTT. Encoded protein: CASSLSYTEAFF. The entire variable domain, with the rest obtained from reference TRBV28 and TRBJ1-1, is as follows: DVKVTQSSRYLVKRTGEKVFLECVQDMDHENMFWYRQDPGLGLRLIYFSYDVKMKEKGDIPEGYSVSREKKERFSLILESASTNQTSMYLCASSLSYTEAFFGQGTRLTVV.

A single count supports this clone. The CDR3 nucleotides are TGTGCCATCAGCCCGCGGGAAAGGATGAACACTGAAGCTTTCTTT. This gives the protein CAISPRERMNTEAFF. V and J are TRBV10-3 and TRBJ1-1; D is ambiguous. Per the germline V gene, CDR1 is ENHRY and CDR2 is SYGVKD. CDR3 size: 15 residues. The V and J ends lost 6 bases and 0 bases respectively, with 14 bases between them.

The chain recombines TRBV5-1 with TRBJ1-2; D gene unclear. The CDR3 spans 13 residues. The V gene's germline CDR1 is SGHRS and CDR2 YFSETQ. V lost 4 bases and J 4 bases, leaving 11 bases between the germline ends. The CDR3 DNA sequence: TGCGCCAGCAGCGCGGCGGGCTTCTATGGCTACACCTTC. The encoded protein is CASSAAGFYGYTF.

The chain has TRBV28 and TRBJ1-3; D uncertain. V was trimmed by 2 bases and J by 6 bases, leaving 11 bases between them. Looked up from germline, CDR1 is MDHEN and CDR2 is SYDVKM. CDR3 length equals 14 residues. The CDR3 nucleotides are TGTGCCAGCAGTTTACCGGGAGACTCAAACACCATATATTTT. This encodes CASSLPGDSNTIYF.

The V gene is TRBV2, the J gene TRBJ2-3; 8 bases line up with TRBD1. The CDR3 spans 15 residues. Trimming cost V 6 bases and J 3 bases; bases outside gene matches: 8. Germline CDR1 and CDR2: SNHLY and FYNNEI. The CDR3 DNA reads as TGTGCCAGCAGGCTCGGACAGGGCAGTACAGATACGCAGTATTTT. Amino acid sequence: CASRLGQGSTDTQYF.

The CDR3 reads CASSPRQGNEKLFF. CDR3 bases: TGTGCCAGCTCACCACGGCAGGGTAATGAAAAACTGTTTTTT. The chain recombines TRBV18 with TRBJ1-4, with D perhaps TRBD1 (5 bases). The CDR3 totals 14 residues. Deletions cut 1 base from V and 4 bases from J, with 7 bases between. Germline V gene lookup returns CDR1 KGHSH and CDR2 LQKENI.

V is TRBV3-1 (or the pseudogene TRBV3-2) and J is TRBJ1-4; TRBD1 matches at 9 bases. Germline-derived CDR1 and CDR2 are LGHDT and YNNKEL (reference sequence). This CDR3 contains 15 residues. V shed 4 bases and J 8 bases; nucleotides not matched to a gene: 8. The CDR3 nucleotides are TGTGCCAGCAGCCGCCCACAGGGGGCGCGGGAAAAACTGTTTTTT. This encodes CASSRPQGAREKLFF.

CDR3 region: CASSPGQGANEKLFF. The CDR3 coding sequence is TGTGCCAGCAGCCCGGGACAGGGGGCTAATGAAAAACTGTTTTTT. The chain couples TRBV5-6 to TRBJ1-4; TRBD1 matches 11 bases. The CDR3 runs to 15 residues. Per the germline V gene, CDR1 is SGHDT and CDR2 is YYEEEE. The trim removed 4 bases at V and 3 bases at J, leaving 2 bases unmatched.

This sequence joins TRBV15 and TRBJ1-2; 7 nucleotides line up with TRBD1. CDR1 is LNHNV and CDR2 is YYDKDF in the germline V gene (reference sequence). This CDR3 is built from 15 residues. J gave up 8 bases and V 4 bases, and 13 bases lay outside the gene matches. The CDR3 sequence is CATSTSRQGEEGYTF. The CDR3 DNA follows: TGTGCCACCAGCACAAGCCGACAGGGTGAGGAAGGCTACACCTTC.

The rearrangement links TRBV3-1 (or the pseudogene TRBV3-2) to TRBJ1-5; D call uncertain. The CDR3 spans 16 residues. Germline CDR1 reads LGHDT; CDR2 reads YNNKEL (reference sequence). Trimming cost V 4 bases and J 7 bases, with 20 bases left between them. DNA of the CDR3: TGTGCCAGCAGCCGGTCGGCCAGGTCTGGGTTCCAGCCCCAGCATTTT. Translating it yields CASSRSARSGFQPQHF.

The chain joins TRBV14 to TRBJ2-2; no definite D call. With 1 base removed from V and 7 bases from J, the gap between germline ends came to 7 bases. Germline V gives CDR1 SGHDN, CDR2 FVKESK. The length of the CDR3 is 13 residues. CDR3 coding DNA: TGTGCCAGCAGCCAAGTTAACTTCGGGGAGCTGTTTTTT. It translates to CASSQVNFGELFF.

The V and J genes are TRBV6-5 and TRBJ1-5; D gene ambiguous. Germline-derived CDR1 and CDR2 are MNHEY and SVGAGI. This CDR3 region has 14 residues. Deletions cut 5 bases from V and 4 bases from J, with 12 bases between. CDR3 in DNA: TGTGCCAGCAGTCTCGACATGACAAATCAGCCCCAGCATTTT. It specifies CASSLDMTNQPQHF.

This clone was seen just once. This chain uses TRBV12-3 or TRBV12-4 with TRBJ2-1; D is unclear. The CDR3 spans 11 residues. V was trimmed by 4 bases and J by 7 bases, leaving 5 bases between them. The DNA for the CDR3 is TGTGCCAGCAGTTCTATGAATGAGCAGTTCTTC. Translation gives CASSSMNEQFF.